This TCR beta chain was identified during a study of T-cell reconstitution after alpha-beta-depleted transplantation in children. The CDR3 totals 12 residues. V shed 5 bases and J shed 5 bases, with 7 bases lying between them. Germline CDR1 is SGHTA and CDR2 is FQGNSA. This clonotype was observed a handful of times. Unique molecular identifiers were incorporated into the prepared TCRbeta library. One entry per CDR3 protein, called by TCRdb with MiXCR from the PCR reads. The data contain hundreds of thousands of distinct CDR3 sequences, around 13% of them singletons. The rearrangement joins TRBV7-2 to TRBJ1-5; D gene uncertain. Specimen: PBMCs from the stem cell graft donor, collected from the stem cell graft. The TCR comes from a human donor who donated a stem cell graft to a child with combined immunodeficiency. The CDR3 DNA is TGTGCCAGCAGCCCGGTCGATCAGCCCCAGCATTTT. This encodes CASSPVDQPQHF. Combining the CDR3 with reference TRBV7-2 and TRBJ1-5 gives the whole variable domain GAGVSQSPSNKVTEKGKDVELRCDPISGHTALYWYRQSLGQGLEFLIYFQGNSAPDKSGLPSDRFSAERTGGSVSTLTIQRTQQEDSAVYLCASSPVDQPQHFGDGTRLSIL.